This T cell receptor beta chain originates from a study of CD8 T cells in ankylosing spondylitis. Each CDR3 protein gets one entry after TCRdb re-called the 5' RACE reads with MiXCR. The sample lists 250,000 to 400,000 distinct CDR3 sequences; roughly 11% were seen once. Ten or more counts support this clonotype. The germline V gene has CDR1 DFQATT and CDR2 SNEGSKA (reference sequence). CDR3 length: 9 amino acids. This TCR was recovered from a female donor with ankylosing spondylitis or in good health (not recorded which). Sequenced sample: blood, either unsorted or a sorted T cell fraction (not recorded which). This rearrangement joins TRBV20-1 to TRBJ2-3; D is ambiguous. The CDR3 sequence is CSIWDTQYF. The CDR3 region has the DNA TGCAGCATATGGGATACGCAGTATTTT.